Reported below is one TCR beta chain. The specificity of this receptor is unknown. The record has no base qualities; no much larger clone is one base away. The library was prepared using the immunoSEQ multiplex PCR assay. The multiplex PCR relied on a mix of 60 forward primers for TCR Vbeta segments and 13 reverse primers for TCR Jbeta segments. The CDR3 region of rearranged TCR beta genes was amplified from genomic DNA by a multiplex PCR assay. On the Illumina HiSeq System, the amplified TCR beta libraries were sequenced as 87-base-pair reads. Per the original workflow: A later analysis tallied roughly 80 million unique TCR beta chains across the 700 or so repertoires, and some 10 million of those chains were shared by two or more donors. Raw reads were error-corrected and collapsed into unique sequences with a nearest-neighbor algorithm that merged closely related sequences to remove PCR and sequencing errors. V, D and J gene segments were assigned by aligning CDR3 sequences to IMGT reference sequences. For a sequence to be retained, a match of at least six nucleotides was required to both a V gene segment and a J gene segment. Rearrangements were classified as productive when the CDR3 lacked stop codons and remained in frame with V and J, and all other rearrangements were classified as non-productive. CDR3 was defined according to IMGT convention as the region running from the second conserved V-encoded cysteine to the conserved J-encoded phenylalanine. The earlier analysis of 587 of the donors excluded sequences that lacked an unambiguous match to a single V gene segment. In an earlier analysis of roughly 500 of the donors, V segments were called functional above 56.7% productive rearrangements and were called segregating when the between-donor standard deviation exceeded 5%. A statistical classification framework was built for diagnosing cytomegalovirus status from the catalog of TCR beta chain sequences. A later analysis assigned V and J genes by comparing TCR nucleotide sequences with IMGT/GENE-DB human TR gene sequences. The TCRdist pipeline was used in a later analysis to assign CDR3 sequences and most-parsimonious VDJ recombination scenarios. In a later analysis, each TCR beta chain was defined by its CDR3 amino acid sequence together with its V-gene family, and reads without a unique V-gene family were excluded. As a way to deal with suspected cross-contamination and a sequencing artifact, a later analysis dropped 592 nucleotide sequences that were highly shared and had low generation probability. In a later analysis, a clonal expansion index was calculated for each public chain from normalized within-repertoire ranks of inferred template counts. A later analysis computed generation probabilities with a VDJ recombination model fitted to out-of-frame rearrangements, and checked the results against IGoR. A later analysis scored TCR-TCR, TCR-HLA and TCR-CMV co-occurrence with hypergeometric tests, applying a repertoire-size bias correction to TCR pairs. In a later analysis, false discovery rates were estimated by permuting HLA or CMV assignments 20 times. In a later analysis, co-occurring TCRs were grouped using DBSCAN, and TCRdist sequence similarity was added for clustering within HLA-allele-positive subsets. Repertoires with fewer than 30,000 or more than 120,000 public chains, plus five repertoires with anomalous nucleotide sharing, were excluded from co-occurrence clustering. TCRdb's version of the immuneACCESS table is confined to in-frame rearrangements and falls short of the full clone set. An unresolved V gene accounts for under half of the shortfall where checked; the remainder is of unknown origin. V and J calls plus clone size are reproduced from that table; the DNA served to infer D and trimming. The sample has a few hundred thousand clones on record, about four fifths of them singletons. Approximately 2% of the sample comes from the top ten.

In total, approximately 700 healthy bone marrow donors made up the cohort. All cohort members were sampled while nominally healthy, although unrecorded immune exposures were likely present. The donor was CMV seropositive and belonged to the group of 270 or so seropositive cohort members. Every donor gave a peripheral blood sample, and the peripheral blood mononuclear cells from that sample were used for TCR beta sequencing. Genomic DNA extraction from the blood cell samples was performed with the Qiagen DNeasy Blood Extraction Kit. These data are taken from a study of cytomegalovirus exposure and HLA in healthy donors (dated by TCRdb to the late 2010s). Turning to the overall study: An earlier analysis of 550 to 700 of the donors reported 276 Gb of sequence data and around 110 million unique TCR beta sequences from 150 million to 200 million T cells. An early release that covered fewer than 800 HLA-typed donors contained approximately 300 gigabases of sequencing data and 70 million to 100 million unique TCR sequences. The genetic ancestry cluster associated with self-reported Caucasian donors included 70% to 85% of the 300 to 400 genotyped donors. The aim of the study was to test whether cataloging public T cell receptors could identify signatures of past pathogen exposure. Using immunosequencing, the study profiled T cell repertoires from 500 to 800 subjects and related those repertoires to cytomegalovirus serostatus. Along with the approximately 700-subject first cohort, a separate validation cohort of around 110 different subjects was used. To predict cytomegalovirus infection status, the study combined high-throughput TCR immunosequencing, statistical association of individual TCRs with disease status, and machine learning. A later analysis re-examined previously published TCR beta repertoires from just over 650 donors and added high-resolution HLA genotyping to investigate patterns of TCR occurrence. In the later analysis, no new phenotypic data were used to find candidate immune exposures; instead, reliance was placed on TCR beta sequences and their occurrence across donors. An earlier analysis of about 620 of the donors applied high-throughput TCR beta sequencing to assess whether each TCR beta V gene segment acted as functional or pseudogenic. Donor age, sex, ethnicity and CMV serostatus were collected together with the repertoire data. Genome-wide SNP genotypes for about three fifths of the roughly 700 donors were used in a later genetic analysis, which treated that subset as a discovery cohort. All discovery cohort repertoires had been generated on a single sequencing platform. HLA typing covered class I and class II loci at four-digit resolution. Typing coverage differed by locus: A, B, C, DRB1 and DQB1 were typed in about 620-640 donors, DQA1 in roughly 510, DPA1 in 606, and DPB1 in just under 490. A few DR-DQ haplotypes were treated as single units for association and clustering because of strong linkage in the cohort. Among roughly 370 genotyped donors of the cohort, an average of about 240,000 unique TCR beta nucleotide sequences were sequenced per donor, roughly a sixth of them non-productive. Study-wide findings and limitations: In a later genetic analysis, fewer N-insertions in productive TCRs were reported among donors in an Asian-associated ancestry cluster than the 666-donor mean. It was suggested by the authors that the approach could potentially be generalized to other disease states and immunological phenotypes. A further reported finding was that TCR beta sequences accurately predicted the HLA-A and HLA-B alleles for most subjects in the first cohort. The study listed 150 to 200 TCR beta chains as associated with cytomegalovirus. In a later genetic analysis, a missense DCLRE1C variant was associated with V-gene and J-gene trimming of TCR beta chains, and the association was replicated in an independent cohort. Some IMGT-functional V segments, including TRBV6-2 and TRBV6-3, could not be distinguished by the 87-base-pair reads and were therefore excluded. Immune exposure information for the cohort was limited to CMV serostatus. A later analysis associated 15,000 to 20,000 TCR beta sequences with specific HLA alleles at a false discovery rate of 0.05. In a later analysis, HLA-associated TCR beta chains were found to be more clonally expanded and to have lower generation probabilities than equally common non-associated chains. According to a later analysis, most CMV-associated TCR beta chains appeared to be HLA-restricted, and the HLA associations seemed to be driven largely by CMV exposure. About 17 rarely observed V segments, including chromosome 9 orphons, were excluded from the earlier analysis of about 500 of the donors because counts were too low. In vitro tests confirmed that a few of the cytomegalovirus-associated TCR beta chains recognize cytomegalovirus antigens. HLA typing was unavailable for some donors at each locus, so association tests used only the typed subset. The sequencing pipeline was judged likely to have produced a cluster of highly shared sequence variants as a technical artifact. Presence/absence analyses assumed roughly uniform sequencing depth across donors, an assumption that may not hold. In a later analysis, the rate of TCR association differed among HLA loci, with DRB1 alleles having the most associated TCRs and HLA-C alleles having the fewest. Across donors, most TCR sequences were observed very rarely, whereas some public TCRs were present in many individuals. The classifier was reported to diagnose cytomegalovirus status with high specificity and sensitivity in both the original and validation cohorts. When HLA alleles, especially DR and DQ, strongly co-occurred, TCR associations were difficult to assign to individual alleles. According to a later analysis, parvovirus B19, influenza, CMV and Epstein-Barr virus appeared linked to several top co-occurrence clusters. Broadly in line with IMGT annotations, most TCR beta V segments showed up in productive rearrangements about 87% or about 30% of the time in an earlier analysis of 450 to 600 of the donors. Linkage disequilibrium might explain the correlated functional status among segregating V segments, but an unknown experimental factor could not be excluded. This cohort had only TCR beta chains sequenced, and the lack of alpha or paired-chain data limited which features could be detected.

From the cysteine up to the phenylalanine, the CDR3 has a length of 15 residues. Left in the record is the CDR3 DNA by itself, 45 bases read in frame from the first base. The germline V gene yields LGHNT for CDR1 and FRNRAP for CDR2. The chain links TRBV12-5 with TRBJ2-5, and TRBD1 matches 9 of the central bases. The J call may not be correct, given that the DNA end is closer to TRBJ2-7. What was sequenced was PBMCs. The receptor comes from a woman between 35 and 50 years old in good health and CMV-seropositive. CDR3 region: CASGLSRQGENEQYF. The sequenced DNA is TGTGCTAGTGGTTTGTCTCGACAGGGGGAGAACGAGCAGTACTTC.